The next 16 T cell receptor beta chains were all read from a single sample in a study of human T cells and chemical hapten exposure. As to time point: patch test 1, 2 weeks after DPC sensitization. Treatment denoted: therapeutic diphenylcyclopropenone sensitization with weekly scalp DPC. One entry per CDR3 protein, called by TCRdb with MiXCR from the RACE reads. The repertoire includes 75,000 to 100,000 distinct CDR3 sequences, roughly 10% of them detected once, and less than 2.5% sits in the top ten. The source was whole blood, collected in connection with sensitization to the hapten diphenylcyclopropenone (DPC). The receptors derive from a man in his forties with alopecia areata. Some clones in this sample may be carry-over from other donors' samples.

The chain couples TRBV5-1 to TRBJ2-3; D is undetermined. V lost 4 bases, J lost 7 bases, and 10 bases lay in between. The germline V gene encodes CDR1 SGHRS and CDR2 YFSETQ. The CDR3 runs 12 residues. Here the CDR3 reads CASSPEQYTQYF. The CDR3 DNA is TGCGCCAGCAGCCCGGAGCAATATACGCAGTATTTT.

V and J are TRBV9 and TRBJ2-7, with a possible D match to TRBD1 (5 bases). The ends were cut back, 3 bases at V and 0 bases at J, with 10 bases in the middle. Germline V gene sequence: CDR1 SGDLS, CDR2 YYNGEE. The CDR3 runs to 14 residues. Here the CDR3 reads CASSASTVSYEQYF. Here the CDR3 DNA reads TGTGCCAGCAGCGCCTCGACAGTCTCCTACGAGCAGTACTTC. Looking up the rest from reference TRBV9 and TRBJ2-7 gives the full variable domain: DSGVTQTPKHLITATGQRVTLRCSPRSGDLSVYWYQQSLDQGLQFLIQYYNGEERAKGNILERFSAQQFPDLHSELNLSSLELGDSALYFCASSASTVSYEQYFGPGTRLTVT.

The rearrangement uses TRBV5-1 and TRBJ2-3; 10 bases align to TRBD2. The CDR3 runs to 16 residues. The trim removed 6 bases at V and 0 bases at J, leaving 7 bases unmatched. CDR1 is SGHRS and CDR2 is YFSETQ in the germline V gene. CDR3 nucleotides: TGCGCCAGCAAGCGGGAGGGCCGGGGGAGCACAGATACGCAGTATTTT. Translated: CASKREGRGSTDTQYF. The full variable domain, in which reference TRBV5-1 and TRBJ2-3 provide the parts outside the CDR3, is KAGVTQTPRYLIKTRGQQVTLSCSPISGHRSVSWYQQTPGQGLQFLFEYFSETQRNKGNFPGRFSGRQFSNSRSEMNVSTLELGDSALYLCASKREGRGSTDTQYFGPGTRLTVL.

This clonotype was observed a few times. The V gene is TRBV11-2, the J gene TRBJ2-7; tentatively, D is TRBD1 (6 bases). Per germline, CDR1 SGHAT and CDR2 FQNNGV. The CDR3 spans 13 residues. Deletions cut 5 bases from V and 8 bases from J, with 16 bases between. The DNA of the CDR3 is TGTGCCAGCAGCGAAAAAACAGGGATCAAGCAGTACGTC. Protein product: CASSEKTGIKQYV.

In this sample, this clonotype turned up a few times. CDR3 residues: CASSVTSGSTDTQYF. The CDR3 DNA reads as TGTGCCAGCAGCGTGACTAGCGGGAGCACAGATACGCAGTATTTT. The chain couples TRBV7-9 to TRBJ2-3; 10 positions match TRBD2. The CDR3 covers 15 residues. CDR1 is SEHNR and CDR2 is FQNEAQ in the germline V gene (reference sequence). V gave up 5 bases and J gave up 0 bases; unmatched junction bases: 2. Supplemented by reference TRBV7-9 and TRBJ2-3, the full variable domain reads DTGVSQNPRHKITKRGQNVTFRCDPISEHNRLYWYRQTLGQGPEFLTYFQNEAQLEKSRLLSDRFSAERPKGSFSTLEIQRTEQGDSAMYLCASSVTSGSTDTQYFGPGTRLTVL.

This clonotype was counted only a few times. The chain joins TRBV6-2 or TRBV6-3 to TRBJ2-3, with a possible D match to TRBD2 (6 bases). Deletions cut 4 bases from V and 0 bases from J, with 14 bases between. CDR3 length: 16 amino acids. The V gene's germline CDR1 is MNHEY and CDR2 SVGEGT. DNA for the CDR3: TGTGCCAGCAGTTCCCCAGGAGGGGAAAGCACAGATACGCAGTATTTT. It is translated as CASSSPGGESTDTQYF.

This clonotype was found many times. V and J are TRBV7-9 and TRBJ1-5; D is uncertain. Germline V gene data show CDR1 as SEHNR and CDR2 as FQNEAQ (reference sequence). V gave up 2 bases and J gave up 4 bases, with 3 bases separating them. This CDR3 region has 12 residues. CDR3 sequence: CASSLSNQPQHF. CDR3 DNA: TGTGCCAGCAGCTTAAGTAATCAGCCCCAGCATTTT.

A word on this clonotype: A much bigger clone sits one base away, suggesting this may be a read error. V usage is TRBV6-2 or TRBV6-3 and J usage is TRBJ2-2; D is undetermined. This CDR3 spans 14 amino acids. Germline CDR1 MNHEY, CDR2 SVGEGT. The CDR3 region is CASSLSKNSGELFF. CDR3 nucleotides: TGTGCCAGCAGTTTGAGCAAGAACTCCGGGGAGCTGTTTTTT.

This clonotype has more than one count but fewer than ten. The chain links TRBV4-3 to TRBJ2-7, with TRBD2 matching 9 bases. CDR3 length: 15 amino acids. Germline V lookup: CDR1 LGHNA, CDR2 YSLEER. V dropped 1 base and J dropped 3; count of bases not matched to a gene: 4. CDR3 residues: CASSQGLAEVYEQYF. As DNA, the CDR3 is TGCGCCAGCAGCCAAGGACTAGCGGAAGTCTACGAGCAGTACTTC.

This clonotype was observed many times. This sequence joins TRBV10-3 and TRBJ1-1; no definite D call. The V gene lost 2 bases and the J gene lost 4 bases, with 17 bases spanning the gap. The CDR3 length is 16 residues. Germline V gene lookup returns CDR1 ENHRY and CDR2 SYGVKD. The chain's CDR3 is CAISEKIKSDGTEAFF. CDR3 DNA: TGTGCCATCAGTGAGAAGATTAAGTCGGATGGCACTGAAGCTTTCTTT.

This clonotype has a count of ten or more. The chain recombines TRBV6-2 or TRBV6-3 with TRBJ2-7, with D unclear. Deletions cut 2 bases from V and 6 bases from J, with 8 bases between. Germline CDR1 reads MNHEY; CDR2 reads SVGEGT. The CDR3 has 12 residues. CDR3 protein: CASSYGMGEQYV. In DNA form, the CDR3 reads TGTGCCAGCAGTTACGGAATGGGCGAGCAGTACGTC.

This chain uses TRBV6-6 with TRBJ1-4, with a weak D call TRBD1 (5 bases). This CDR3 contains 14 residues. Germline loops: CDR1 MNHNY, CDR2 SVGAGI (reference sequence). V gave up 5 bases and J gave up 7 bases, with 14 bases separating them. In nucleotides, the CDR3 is TGTGCCAGCAGTGGCGGGGCAGGAGGTGAAAAACTGTTTTTT. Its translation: CASSGGAGGEKLFF.

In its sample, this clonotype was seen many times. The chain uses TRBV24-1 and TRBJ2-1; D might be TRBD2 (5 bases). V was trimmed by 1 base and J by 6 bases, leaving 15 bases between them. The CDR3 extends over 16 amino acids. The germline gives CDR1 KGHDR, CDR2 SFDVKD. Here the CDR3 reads CATSDFGGSPVNEQFF. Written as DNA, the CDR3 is TGTGCCACCAGTGATTTCGGTGGGAGCCCAGTCAATGAGCAGTTCTTC.

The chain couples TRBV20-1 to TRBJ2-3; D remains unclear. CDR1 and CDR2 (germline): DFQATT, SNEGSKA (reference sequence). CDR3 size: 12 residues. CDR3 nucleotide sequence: TGCAGCTATATTTCTAGCACAGATACGCAGTATTTT. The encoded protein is CSYISSTDTQYF.

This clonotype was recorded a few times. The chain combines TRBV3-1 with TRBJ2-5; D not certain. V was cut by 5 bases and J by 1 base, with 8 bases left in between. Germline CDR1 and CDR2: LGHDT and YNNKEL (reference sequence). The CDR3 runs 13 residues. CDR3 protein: CASSAVFQETQYF. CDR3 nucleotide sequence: TGTGCCAGCAGCGCCGTTTTCCAAGAGACCCAGTACTTC.

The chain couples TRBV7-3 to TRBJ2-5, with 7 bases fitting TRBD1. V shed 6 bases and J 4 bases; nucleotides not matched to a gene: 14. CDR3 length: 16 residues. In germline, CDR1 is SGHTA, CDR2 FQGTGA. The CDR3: CASSPSATGKGETQYF. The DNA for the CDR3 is TGTGCCAGCAGTCCTTCCGCGACAGGGAAAGGAGAGACCCAGTACTTC. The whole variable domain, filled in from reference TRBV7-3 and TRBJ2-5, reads GAGVSQTPSNKVTEKGKYVELRCDPISGHTALYWYRQSLGQGPEFLIYFQGTGAADDSGLPNDRFFAVRPEGSVSTLKIQRTERGDSAVYLCASSPSATGKGETQYFGPGTRLLVL.